This is a list of T cell receptor beta chains from one sample in a study of blood T cell repertoires in COVID-19. Profiling relied on immunoSEQ multiplex PCR, and the TCRdb table lists in-frame clones only, not all of them. The data contain roughly 250,000 clones, more than 70% of them singletons. Sequenced input: PBMCs or T cells enriched from blood (not recorded which). The receptors originated from a woman aged 50 to 65 who had recovered from COVID-19. CDR3s include the opening cysteine and the closing phenylalanine or tryptophan. The D gene is left open where the match is weak. Clone size, where shown, is once, few, many, or a class for clones that have expanded.

J | V | size | D | DNA | CDR3
TRBJ1-1 | TRBV7-2 | - | - | TGTGCCAGCAGCCAGGGACACTCCTTATACACTGAAGCTTTCTTT | CASSQGHSLYTEAFF
TRBJ1-3 | TRBV2 | - | - | TGTGCCAGCAGCCCCGCGGGATTTGGAAACACCATATATTTT | CASSPAGFGNTIYF
TRBJ2-2 | TRBV6-5 | - | - | TGTGCCAGCAGTTACTCGGCGGGGTGGGGGGAGCTGTTTTTT | CASSYSAGWGELFF
TRBJ1-2 | TRBV19 | - | - | TGTGCCAGTAGTAGCAGGACAGATGATAACTATGGCTACACCTTC | CASSSRTDDNYGYTF
TRBJ2-3 | TRBV6-1 | few | TRBD1 | TGTGCCAGCAGTGAATTACCGGGACAGGGGCCAGATACGCAGTATTTT | CASSELPGQGPDTQYF
TRBJ1-6 | TRBV5-1 | - | - | TGCGCCAGCAGCGGGGACTCAAGCTCCTATAATTCACCCCTCCACTTT | CASSGDSSSYNSPLHF
TRBJ1-2 | TRBV6-2/TRBV6-3 | few | - | TGTGCCAGCAGCCGATCACAGATATACTATGGCTACACCTTC | CASSRSQIYYGYTF
TRBJ1-5 | TRBV23-1 | - | TRBD1 | TGCGCCAGCAGACACACAGGGGATAGCAATCAGCCCCAGCATTTT | CASRHTGDSNQPQHF
TRBJ2-1 | TRBV4-3 | - | TRBD2 | TGCGCCAGCAGCCGAAAGGGACAGGGACTAGCGGGGGACAATGAGCAGTTCTTC | CASSRKGQGLAGDNEQFF
TRBJ2-3 | TRBV9 | - | TRBD2 | TGTGCCAGCAGCGTGACTAGCGGGTGGACAGATACGCAGTATTTT | CASSVTSGWTDTQYF
TRBJ2-5 | TRBV4-3 | once | - | TGCGCCAGCAGCCAGGGAAACAGGGTAGAGACCCAGTACTTC | CASSQGNRVETQYF
TRBJ1-1 | TRBV18 | - | - | TGTGCCAGCTCACCAACACAGGGCACTGAAGCTTTCTTT | CASSPTQGTEAFF
TRBJ2-2 | TRBV11-2 | - | - | TGTGCCAGCAGCTTTCCGACTGGCGGTGAGGAGCTGTTTTTT | CASSFPTGGEELFF
TRBJ1-2 | TRBV27 | - | TRBD1 | TGTGCCAGCAGGTACCGGGACAGGGGAAACTATGGCTACACCTTC | CASRYRDRGNYGYTF
TRBJ2-5 | TRBV11-2 | - | - | TGTGCCAGCAGCTTAGTTCGGGAGACCCAGTACTTC | CASSLVRETQYF
TRBJ1-2 | TRBV15 | - | - | TGTGCCACCAGCAGAGTCACAGACTATGGCTACACCTTC | CATSRVTDYGYTF
TRBJ2-4 | TRBV25-1 | - | - | TGTGCCAGCAGTGAAATGAGACAAGGGGCCCACATTCAGTACTTC | CASSEMRQGAHIQYF
TRBJ1-5 | TRBV11-2 | - | - | TGTGCCAGCAGCTTCCAGGGTTGGGGCAATCAGCCCCAGCATTTT | CASSFQGWGNQPQHF
TRBJ2-7 | TRBV21-1 | - | - | TGTGCCAGCAGCAAAGGTCCAGGGAAGATGCAGTACTTC | CASSKGPGKMQYF
TRBJ1-3 | TRBV28 | - | - | TGTGCCAGCAGTTTAGTACAGGGTGGAAACACCATATATTTT | CASSLVQGGNTIYF
TRBJ1-2 | TRBV18 | few | - | TGTGCCAGCTCACCATCCGATACCCGGGGCTACACCTTC | CASSPSDTRGYTF
TRBJ1-4 | TRBV6-5 | - | - | TGTGCCAGCAGTTACTCGCACGGGGAAAAACTGTTTTTT | CASSYSHGEKLFF
TRBJ1-6 | TRBV9 | - | TRBD1 | TGTGCCAGCAGCTTCCGGGACAGGGAACGGTCACCCCTCCACTTT | CASSFRDRERSPLHF
TRBJ2-3 | TRBV11-2 | - | - | TGTGCCAGCAGCTTAGTGAGCGGGCAAAGCACAGATACGCAGTATTTT | CASSLVSGQSTDTQYF
TRBJ2-5 | TRBV4-3 | once | - | TGCGCCAGCAGCCAAGTGGGGTCTAGCGTGGAGACCCAGTACTTC | CASSQVGSSVETQYF
TRBJ2-3 | TRBV2 | once | TRBD2 | TGTGCCAGCAATCAGCGGGGGGACCTCACAGATACGCAGTATTTT | CASNQRGDLTDTQYF
TRBJ2-1 | TRBV29-1 | - | - | TGCAGCGTTGGATACTCGGCCTACAATGAGCAGTTCTTC | CSVGYSAYNEQFF
TRBJ2-3 | TRBV5-1 | - | TRBD2 | TGCGCCAGCAGCTTTCGGCGGGAGACCAGCACAGATACGCAGTATTTT | CASSFRRETSTDTQYF
TRBJ2-2 | TRBV19 | - | TRBD2 | TGTGCCAGTAGTATCAGCGGGGCGAACACCGGGGAGCTGTTTTTT | CASSISGANTGELFF
TRBJ2-5 | TRBV28 | - | - | TGTGCCAGCAGTCCCACCCTAAAAGAGACCCAGTACTTC | CASSPTLKETQYF
TRBJ2-2 | TRBV7-3 | - | TRBD1 | TGTGCCAGCAGGCCACAGGGGGCGACCGGGGAGCTGTTTTTT | CASRPQGATGELFF